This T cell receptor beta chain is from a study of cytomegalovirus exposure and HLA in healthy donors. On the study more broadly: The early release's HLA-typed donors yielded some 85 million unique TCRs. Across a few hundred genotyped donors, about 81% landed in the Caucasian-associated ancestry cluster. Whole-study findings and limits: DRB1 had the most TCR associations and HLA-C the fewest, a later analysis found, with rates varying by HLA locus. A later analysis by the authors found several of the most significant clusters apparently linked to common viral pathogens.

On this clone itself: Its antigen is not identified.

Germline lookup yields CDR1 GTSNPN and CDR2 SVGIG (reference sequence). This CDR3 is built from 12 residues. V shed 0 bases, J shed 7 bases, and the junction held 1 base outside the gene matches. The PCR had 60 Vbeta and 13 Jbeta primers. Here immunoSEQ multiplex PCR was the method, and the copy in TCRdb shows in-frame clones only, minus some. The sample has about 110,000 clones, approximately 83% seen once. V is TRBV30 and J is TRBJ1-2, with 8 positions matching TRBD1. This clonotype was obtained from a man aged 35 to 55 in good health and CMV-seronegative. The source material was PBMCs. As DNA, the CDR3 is TGTGCCTGGAGTGTGACAGGGGCTGGCTACACCTTC. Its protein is CAWSVTGAGYTF. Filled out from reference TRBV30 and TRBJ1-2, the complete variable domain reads SQTIHQWPATLVQPVGSPLSLECTVEGTSNPNLYWYRQAAGRGLQLLFYSVGIGQISSEVPQNLSASRPQDRQFILSSKKLLLSDSGFYLCAWSVTGAGYTFGSGTRLTVV.